The next 5 T cell receptor beta chains were all read from a single sample in a study of vaccination and CD4 T cells after COVID-19. The sample's treatment: roughly 11-day PBMC culture with coronavirus spike peptide pools or control peptides (ViraFEST assay). Oncomine TCR Beta short-read sequencing was applied to DNA from cultured CD4+ T cells. TCRdb called the PCR reads again in MiXCR, with one record for every CDR3 protein. The table records 13,000 or so distinct CDR3 sequences, 56% of them present only once. These receptors are not linked to any known antigen. Sequencing was performed on CD4+ T cells from blood, cultured in vitro. Receptors originate from a human donor who had recovered from COVID-19.

The V and J genes are TRBV6-5 and TRBJ2-7; 7 bases are shared with TRBD1. Germline V CDR1 and CDR2: MNHEY, SVGAGI. The ends lost 2 bases at V and 2 bases at J; junction bases unmatched: 3. The CDR3 spans 14 residues. The CDR3 DNA sequence: TGTGCCAGCAGTTACCGGGACAGTACCTACGAGCAGTACTTC. Protein sequence: CASSYRDSTYEQYF.

V is TRBV5-1 and J is TRBJ1-1; D remains ambiguous. CDR1 is SGHRS and CDR2 is YFSETQ in the germline V gene. V lost 4 bases, J lost 1 base, and 11 bases lay in between. The CDR3 length is 14 residues. The CDR3 here is CASSPGPGNTEAFF. The DNA of the CDR3 is TGCGCCAGCAGCCCAGGACCGGGGAACACTGAAGCTTTCTTT.

The J gene is TRBJ2-1, the V gene TRBV5-1; the D gene is possibly TRBD2 (5 bases). Per the germline V gene, CDR1 is SGHRS and CDR2 is YFSETQ. The CDR3 consists of 13 residues. Trimming stripped 4 bases from V and 9 bases from J, with 14 bases between. CDR3 nucleotides: TGCGCCAGCAGCCTGGACTCGGTCGGTGAGCAGTTCTTC. Translation: CASSLDSVGEQFF.

This clonotype was counted between two and nine times. The V and J genes are TRBV2 and TRBJ1-5; D remains ambiguous. CDR1 and CDR2 from the germline V gene are SNHLY and FYNNEI. Trimming pared 6 bases from V and 2 bases from J, leaving 11 bases between. The CDR3 covers 14 residues. CDR3 in DNA: TGTGCCAGCAGCCTGGAGATACGCAATCAGCCCCAGCATTTT. It is translated as CASSLEIRNQPQHF.

V gene TRBV10-3 combines with J gene TRBJ1-2; tentative D call: TRBD1 (5 bases). Trimming stripped 3 bases from V and 3 bases from J, with 8 bases between. The CDR3 covers 13 residues. The germline V gene has CDR1 ENHRY and CDR2 SYGVKD. CDR3 DNA: TGTGCCATCAGTGAACTAGGGGACTATGGCTACACCTTC. Its protein is CAISELGDYGYTF.